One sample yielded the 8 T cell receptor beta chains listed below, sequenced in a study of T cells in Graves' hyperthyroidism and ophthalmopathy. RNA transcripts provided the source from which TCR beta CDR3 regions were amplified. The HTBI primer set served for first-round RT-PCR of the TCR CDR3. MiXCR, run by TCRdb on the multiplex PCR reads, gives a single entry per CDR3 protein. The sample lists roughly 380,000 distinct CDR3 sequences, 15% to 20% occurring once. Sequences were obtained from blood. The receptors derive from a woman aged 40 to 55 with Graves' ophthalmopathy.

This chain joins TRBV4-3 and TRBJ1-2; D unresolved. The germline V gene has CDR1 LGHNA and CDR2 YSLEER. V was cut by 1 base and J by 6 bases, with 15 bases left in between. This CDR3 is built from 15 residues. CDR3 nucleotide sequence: TGCGCCAGCAGCCAAGTGGGAGCTAATGCTCATGGCTACACCTTC. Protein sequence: CASSQVGANAHGYTF.

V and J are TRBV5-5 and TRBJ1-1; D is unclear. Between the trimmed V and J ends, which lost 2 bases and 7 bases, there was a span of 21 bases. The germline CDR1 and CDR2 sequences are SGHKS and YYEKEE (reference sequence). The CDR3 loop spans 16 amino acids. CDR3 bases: TGTGCCAGCAGCTTAGGCGGAGGAGCAGGCGTTTTTGAAGCTTTCTTT. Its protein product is CASSLGGGAGVFEAFF.

DNA for the CDR3: TGTGCTAGTGGCTGGGACATCTACGAGCAGTACTTC. Protein sequence: CASGWDIYEQYF. The rearrangement links TRBV12-5 to TRBJ2-7, with D possibly TRBD1 on 6 matching bases. The germline V gene has CDR1 LGHNT and CDR2 FRNRAP. This CDR3 is 12 amino acids long. Trimming stripped 6 bases from V and 3 bases from J, with 9 bases between.

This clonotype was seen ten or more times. The CDR3 region is CASSLQGTNTGELFF. CDR3 sequence (DNA): TGTGCCAGCAGCTTACAGGGGACGAACACCGGGGAGCTGTTTTTT. The V call is TRBV11-2, the J call TRBJ2-2; D is perhaps TRBD1 (6 bases). The CDR3 runs to 15 residues. With 2 bases removed from V and 0 bases from J, the gap between germline ends came to 7 bases. Germline V gives CDR1 SGHAT, CDR2 FQNNGV.

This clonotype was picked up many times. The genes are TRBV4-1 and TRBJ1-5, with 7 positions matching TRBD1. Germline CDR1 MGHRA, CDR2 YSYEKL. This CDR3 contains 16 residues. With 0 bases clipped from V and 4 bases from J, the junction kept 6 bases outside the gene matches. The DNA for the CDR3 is TGCGCCAGCAGCCAAGAAGACGGGACAGTAAATCAGCCCCAGCATTTT. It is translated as CASSQEDGTVNQPQHF.

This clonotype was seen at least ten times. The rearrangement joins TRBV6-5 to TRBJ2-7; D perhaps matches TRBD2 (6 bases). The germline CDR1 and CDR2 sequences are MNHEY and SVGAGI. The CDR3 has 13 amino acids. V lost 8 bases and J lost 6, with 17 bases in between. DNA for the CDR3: TGTGCCAGCGTCGGGGAGGAGGGGAGCGAGCAGTACTTC. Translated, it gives CASVGEEGSEQYF.

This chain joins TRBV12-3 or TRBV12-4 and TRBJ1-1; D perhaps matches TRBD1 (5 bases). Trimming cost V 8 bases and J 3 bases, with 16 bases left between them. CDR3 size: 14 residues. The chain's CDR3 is CASVTGAEDTEAFF. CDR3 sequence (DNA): TGTGCCAGCGTTACCGGGGCCGAGGACACTGAAGCTTTCTTT.

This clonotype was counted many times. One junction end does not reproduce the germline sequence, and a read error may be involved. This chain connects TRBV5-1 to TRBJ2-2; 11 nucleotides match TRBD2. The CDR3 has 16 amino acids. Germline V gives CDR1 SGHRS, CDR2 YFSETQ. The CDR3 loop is CASRLEWTSGFGELFF. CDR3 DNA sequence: TGCGCCAGCAGATTGGAGTGGACTAGCGGGTTCGGGGAGCTGTTTTTT.